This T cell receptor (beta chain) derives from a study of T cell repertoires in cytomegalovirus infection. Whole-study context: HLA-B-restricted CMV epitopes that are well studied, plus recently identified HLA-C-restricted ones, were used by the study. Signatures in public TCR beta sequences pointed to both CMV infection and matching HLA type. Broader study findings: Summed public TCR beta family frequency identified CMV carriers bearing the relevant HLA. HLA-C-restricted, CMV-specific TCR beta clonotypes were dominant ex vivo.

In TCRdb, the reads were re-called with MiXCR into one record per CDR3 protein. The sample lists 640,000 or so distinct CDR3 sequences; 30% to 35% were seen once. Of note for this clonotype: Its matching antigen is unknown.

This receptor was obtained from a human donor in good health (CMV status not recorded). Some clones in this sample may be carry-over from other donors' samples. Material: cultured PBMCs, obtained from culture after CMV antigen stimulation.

In nucleotides, the CDR3 is TGTGCCAGCAGTCGAGAGGGACAGGCGAACACCGGGGAGCTGTTTTTT. It codes for CASSREGQANTGELFF. The chain combines TRBV6-5 with TRBJ2-2; 8 bases map to TRBD1. From germline, CDR1 is MNHEY and CDR2 SVGAGI. V lost 5 bases and J lost 0; bases outside the gene matches: 5. This CDR3 is 16 amino acids long.